This TCR beta chain was sequenced for a study of blood T cell repertoires in COVID-19. Study overall: PBMCs, B-cell-depleted T cells, or T cells were the source of the cDNA or gDNA that made up the material.

Sequenced by immunoSEQ multiplex PCR; TCRdb stores in-frame clones only, minus some. The sample gives 150,000 to 200,000 clones, 84% of which show up once; 13% to 15% is in the top ten. The CDR3 covers 14 residues. Trimming removed 1 base from V and 6 bases from J; junction bases left unmatched: 4. Per germline, CDR1 SEHNR and CDR2 FQNEAQ (reference sequence). This receptor was identified in a man between 18 and 35 years old with active or convalescent COVID-19. This chain uses TRBV7-9 with TRBJ2-7; 9 nucleotides match TRBD2. The sample comprised peripheral blood. The CDR3 sequence is CASSLGGLASEQYF. The CDR3 region has the DNA TGTGCCAGCAGCTTAGGGGGACTAGCATCCGAGCAGTACTTC.